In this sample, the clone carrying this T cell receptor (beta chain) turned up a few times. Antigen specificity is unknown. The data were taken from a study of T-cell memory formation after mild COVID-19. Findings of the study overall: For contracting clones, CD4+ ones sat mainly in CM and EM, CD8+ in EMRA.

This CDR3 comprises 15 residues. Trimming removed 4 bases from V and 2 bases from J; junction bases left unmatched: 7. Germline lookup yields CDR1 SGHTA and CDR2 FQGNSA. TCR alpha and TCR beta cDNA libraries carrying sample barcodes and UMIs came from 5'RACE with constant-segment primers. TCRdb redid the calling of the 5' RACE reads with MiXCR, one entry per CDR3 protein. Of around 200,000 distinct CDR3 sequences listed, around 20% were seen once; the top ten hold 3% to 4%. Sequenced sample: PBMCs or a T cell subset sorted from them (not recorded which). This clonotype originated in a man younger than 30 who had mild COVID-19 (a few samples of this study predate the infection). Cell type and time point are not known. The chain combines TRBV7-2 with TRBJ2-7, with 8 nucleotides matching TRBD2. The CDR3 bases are TGTGCCAGCAGCTCCCGTCGGGAGGGCACCTACGAGCAGTACTTC. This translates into CASSSRREGTYEQYF.